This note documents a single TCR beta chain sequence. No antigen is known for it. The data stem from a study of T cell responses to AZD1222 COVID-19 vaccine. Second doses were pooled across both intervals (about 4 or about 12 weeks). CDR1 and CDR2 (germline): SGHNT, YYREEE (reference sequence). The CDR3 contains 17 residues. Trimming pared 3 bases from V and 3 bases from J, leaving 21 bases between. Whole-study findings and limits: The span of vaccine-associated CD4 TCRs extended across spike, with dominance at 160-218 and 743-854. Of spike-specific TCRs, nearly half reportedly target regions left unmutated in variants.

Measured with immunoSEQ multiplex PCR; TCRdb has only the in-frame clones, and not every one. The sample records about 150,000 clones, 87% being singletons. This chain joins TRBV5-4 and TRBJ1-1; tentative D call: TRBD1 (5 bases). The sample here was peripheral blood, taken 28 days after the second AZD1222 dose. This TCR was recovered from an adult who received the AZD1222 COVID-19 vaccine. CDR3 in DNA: TGTGCCAGCAGCTCGGGGCCATTTCGGGAGGGTGACACTGAAGCTTTCTTT. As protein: CASSSGPFREGDTEAFF.